The 32 T cell receptor beta chains given below trace back to one sample, sequenced in a study of CD8+ T cells in alopecia areata. Extracted RNA was reverse transcribed into cDNA, the sequencing template. Using immunoSEQ multiplex PCR, the repertoire was profiled, and TCRdb retains in-frame clones only, with some absent. The table lists over 110,000 clones, approximately 51% of them singletons. The material was CD4+ T cells sorted from blood, obtained at week 0. These receptors were collected from a human donor with alopecia areata.

The table lists this clone with a few counts. The chain's CDR3 is CASSPGLAGAPLGHEQYF. DNA for the CDR3: TGTGCCAGCAGCCCCGGACTAGCGGGAGCCCCCCTCGGCCACGAGCAGTACTTC. The chain employs TRBV7-2 and TRBJ2-7; 13 nucleotides align to TRBD2. The trim removed 5 bases at V and 5 bases at J, leaving 15 bases unmatched. From germline, CDR1 is SGHTA and CDR2 FQGNSA. The CDR3 covers 18 residues.

This clone has only a few counts. The V call is TRBV29-1, the J call TRBJ1-1; D gene ambiguous. The germline V gene encodes CDR1 SQVTM and CDR2 ANQGSEA. The CDR3 totals 12 residues. V gave up 0 bases and J gave up 0 bases, with 2 bases separating them. As DNA, the CDR3 is TGCAGCGTTGAAGAGGTGAACACTGAAGCTTTCTTT. Residues: CSVEEVNTEAFF. Complete variable domain (other parts from reference TRBV29-1 and TRBJ1-1): SAVISQKPSRDICQRGTSLTIQCQVDSQVTMMFWYRQQPGQSLTLIATANQGSEATYESGFVIDKFPISRPNLTFSTLTVSNMSPEDSSIYLCSVEEVNTEAFFGQGTRLTVV.

This clone showed up just a few times. The V call is TRBV30, the J call TRBJ1-4, with unresolved D. The CDR3 has 14 amino acids. V was clipped by 0 bases and J by 4 bases, with 9 bases between them. Germline CDR1 reads GTSNPN; CDR2 reads SVGIG (reference sequence). CDR3 nucleotide sequence: TGTGCCTGGAGTGTACAAGGATTTAATGAAAAACTGTTTTTT. Translating gives CAWSVQGFNEKLFF.

Only a few counts were recorded for this clone. The chain couples TRBV30 to TRBJ2-6; D unclear. The CDR3 is made up of 18 amino acids. V shed 0 bases and J shed 4 bases, with 19 bases lying between them. Germline CDR1 and CDR2: GTSNPN and SVGIG (reference sequence). The CDR3 is CAWSVKRGGRIGANVLTF. In DNA, the CDR3 is TGTGCCTGGAGTGTAAAAAGAGGTGGACGCATCGGGGCCAACGTCCTGACTTTC. The full variable domain, rest sourced from reference TRBV30 and TRBJ2-6, is SQTIHQWPATLVQPVGSPLSLECTVEGTSNPNLYWYRQAAGRGLQLLFYSVGIGQISSEVPQNLSASRPQDRQFILSSKKLLLSDSGFYLCAWSVKRGGRIGANVLTFGAGSRLTVL.

This clone showed up just a few times. CDR3 amino acids: CSVEGGGGYNEQFF. CDR3 in DNA: TGCAGCGTTGAAGGCGGAGGCGGGTACAATGAGCAGTTCTTC. The rearrangement uses TRBV29-1 and TRBJ2-1; a possible D gene is TRBD2 (5 bases). V was pared by 1 base and J by 4 bases, with 11 bases between. The CDR3 length is 14 residues. CDR1 is SQVTM and CDR2 is ANQGSEA in the germline V gene.

The chain has TRBV11-2 and TRBJ2-4; a weak D match, TRBD2 (5 bases). The germline gives CDR1 SGHAT, CDR2 FQNNGV. Trimming pared 5 bases from V and 6 bases from J, leaving 17 bases between. CDR3 length equals 15 residues. Written as DNA, the CDR3 is TGTGCCAGCAGCACGCCGCTCATTGGACTAAACATTCAGTACTTC. Translated: CASSTPLIGLNIQYF. Full variable domain (remainder filled in from reference TRBV11-2 and TRBJ2-4): EAGVAQSPRYKIIEKRQSVAFWCNPISGHATLYWYQQILGQGPKLLIQFQNNGVVDDSQLPKDRFSAERLKGVDSTLKIQPAKLEDSAVYLCASSTPLIGLNIQYFGAGTRLSVL.

The chain couples TRBV2 to TRBJ2-7; D possibly matches TRBD1 or TRBD2 (5 bases each). The V gene lost 6 bases and the J gene lost 0 bases, with 9 bases spanning the gap. CDR1 is SNHLY, CDR2 FYNNEI, per germline. CDR3 length equals 13 residues. CDR3 region: CASSKGTSYEQYF. CDR3 nucleotide sequence: TGTGCCAGCAGCAAAGGGACCTCCTACGAGCAGTACTTC.

This clone has only a few counts. The CDR3 sequence: CASRSGPGQGVSTGELFF. CDR3 nucleotides: TGTGCCAGTAGATCCGGCCCGGGACAGGGAGTGAGCACCGGGGAGCTGTTTTTT. V gene TRBV19 combines with J gene TRBJ2-2, with 9 bases fitting TRBD1. Germline V gives CDR1 LNHDA, CDR2 SQIVND (reference sequence). J gave up 4 bases and V 6 bases, and 15 bases lay outside the gene matches. CDR3 length: 18 residues.

The chain joins TRBV7-2 to TRBJ2-2; TRBD2 is a possible D gene (7 bases). The CDR3 spans 15 residues. Germline loops: CDR1 SGHTA, CDR2 FQGNSA. V lost 3 bases and J lost 4, with 12 bases in between. CDR3 coding DNA: TGTGCCAGCAGCTTGTCCGCGGGGGCCACCGGGGAGCTGTTTTTT. This gives the protein CASSLSAGATGELFF.

This clone came up a few times. The chain is built from TRBV30 and TRBJ2-5, with D perhaps given as TRBD1 or TRBD2 (5 bases each). Trimming cost V 7 bases and J 2 bases, with 17 bases left between them. Looked up from germline, CDR1 is GTSNPN and CDR2 is SVGIG (reference sequence). This CDR3 has 14 residues. The CDR3 sequence: CASTGEGSQETQYF. The CDR3 DNA reads as TGTGCCTCCACAGGCGAGGGGAGTCAAGAGACCCAGTACTTC.

This clone has only a few counts. The rearrangement uses TRBV7-2 and TRBJ2-5; no firm D call. Germline assignment: CDR1 SGHTA and CDR2 FQGNSA. Trimming stripped 5 bases from V and 5 bases from J, with 9 bases between. This CDR3 region has 12 residues. This chain's CDR3 is CASSPGLETQYF. The CDR3 DNA reads as TGTGCCAGCAGCCCCGGGCTGGAGACCCAGTACTTC.

V usage is TRBV6-1 and J usage is TRBJ2-7; perhaps D is TRBD1 or TRBD2 (5 bases each). V dropped 4 bases and J dropped 2 bases, with 18 bases sitting between them. CDR1 and CDR2 from the germline V gene are MNHNS and SASEGT. This CDR3 is built from 16 residues. Written as DNA, the CDR3 is TGTGCCAGCAGTGGAGCTTCCGGGACGGGGACCTACGAGCAGTACTTC. Its translation is CASSGASGTGTYEQYF.

The chain is built from TRBV5-4 and TRBJ2-5, with 9 bases matching TRBD1. Gene TRBJ2-7 matches the end of the DNA better, so the J call may be wrong. Germline V gene lookup returns CDR1 SGHNT and CDR2 YYREEE (reference sequence). This CDR3 is built from 15 residues. The CDR3 loop is CASSKGGTGSYEQYF. The CDR3 region has the DNA TGTGCCAGCAGCAAAGGTGGGACAGGGTCCTACGAGCAGTACTTC.

This clone was observed a few times. The rearrangement uses TRBV29-1 and TRBJ2-7; 11 bases map to TRBD2. V was clipped by 5 bases and J by 6 bases; unmatched bases: 6. This CDR3 has 13 residues. CDR1 SQVTM and CDR2 ANQGSEA come from the germline V gene. CDR3 amino acids: CSVRSGRVGEQYF. The DNA of the CDR3 is TGCAGCGTTCGTAGCGGGAGGGTCGGCGAGCAGTACTTC.

The chain uses TRBV6-1 and TRBJ2-7; a weak D match, TRBD2 (6 bases). With 5 bases removed from V and 4 bases from J, the gap between germline ends came to 15 bases. The CDR3 has 14 amino acids. CDR1 and CDR2 from the germline V gene are MNHNS and SASEGT. CDR3 loop: CASSWPGLLYEQYF. CDR3 sequence (DNA): TGTGCCAGCAGTTGGCCGGGACTCTTATACGAGCAGTACTTC.

This clone was seen more than once but under ten times. The chain uses TRBV7-9 and TRBJ1-4; 7 bases fit TRBD1. CDR1 is SEHNR and CDR2 is FQNEAQ in the germline V gene (reference sequence). Trimming at V came to 5 bases and at J to 8 bases, leaving 11 bases not matched to a gene. CDR3 length equals 15 residues. The CDR3 region is CASSLPGQSNEKLFF. CDR3 nucleotide sequence: TGTGCCAGCAGCCTTCCGGGACAGTCGAACGAAAAACTGTTTTTT.

V gene TRBV11-2 combines with J gene TRBJ2-1; D may match TRBD1 or TRBD2 (6 bases each). Germline lookup yields CDR1 SGHAT and CDR2 FQNNGV. V lost 2 bases to trimming and J lost 8 bases, with 22 bases between them. CDR3 length equals 17 residues. CDR3 in amino acids: CASSLMGAGREFDEQFF. The DNA of the CDR3 is TGTGCCAGCAGCTTAATGGGGGCGGGCCGGGAGTTCGATGAGCAGTTCTTC.

This clone was picked up a small number of times. This rearrangement joins TRBV29-1 to TRBJ1-5; no reliable D call. Germline CDR1 SQVTM, CDR2 ANQGSEA. This CDR3 is 15 amino acids long. Trimming cost V 4 bases and J 4 bases, with 17 bases left between them. CDR3 nucleotides: TGCAGCGTTGCCGACGGAGTCTTGGGGAATCAGCCCCAGCATTTT. Its translation: CSVADGVLGNQPQHF.

The chain carries TRBV29-1 and TRBJ1-2; D is unresolved. Trimming stripped 4 bases from V and 5 bases from J, with 14 bases between. Germline V CDR1 and CDR2: SQVTM, ANQGSEA. CDR3 length equals 13 residues. CDR3 amino acids: CSVVLGQLYGYTF. CDR3 bases: TGCAGCGTTGTCCTGGGTCAGCTGTATGGCTACACCTTC.

This clone showed up just a few times. V is TRBV9 and J is TRBJ2-3, with 10 nucleotides matching TRBD2. Germline loops: CDR1 SGDLS, CDR2 YYNGEE. With 3 bases clipped from V and 2 bases from J, the junction kept 3 bases outside the gene matches. This CDR3 region has 15 residues. This chain's CDR3 is CASSAGLAVTDTQYF. The CDR3 nucleotides read TGTGCCAGCAGCGCCGGACTAGCGGTCACAGATACGCAGTATTTT.

The chain carries TRBV30 and TRBJ2-5, with 10 bases lining up with TRBD2. The germline V gene encodes CDR1 GTSNPN and CDR2 SVGIG (reference sequence). V shed 8 bases, J shed 1 base, and the junction held 4 bases outside the gene matches. CDR3 length: 13 residues. As DNA, the CDR3 is TGTGCCGGGGGGACTAGCGTCCAAGAGACCCAGTACTTC. Translating it yields CAGGTSVQETQYF.

This clone was counted only a few times. This CDR3 is also generated by other DNA sequences in the sample. The chain is built from TRBV29-1 and TRBJ2-7; 8 nucleotides match TRBD1. The J segment lost 5 bases and the V segment lost 1 base, leaving 4 bases of the junction unmatched. Germline lookup yields CDR1 SQVTM and CDR2 ANQGSEA. There are 13 residues in the CDR3. The CDR3 coding sequence is TGCAGCGTTGAAGGTGCAGGGGGCCACGAGCAGTACTTC. It yields the protein CSVEGAGGHEQYF.

The chain combines TRBV15 with TRBJ2-1; D ambiguous. The V and J ends lost 0 bases and 12 bases respectively, with 15 bases between them. Germline lookup yields CDR1 LNHNV and CDR2 YYDKDF (reference sequence). CDR3 length: 14 amino acids. The CDR3 DNA follows: TGTGCCACCAGCAGAGATAAAGCCAGTCACGGGCAGTTCTTC. Its translation is CATSRDKASHGQFF.

The V call is TRBV10-3, the J call TRBJ2-5; D is undetermined. V lost 6 bases, J lost 2 bases, and 10 bases lay in between. CDR1 and CDR2 (germline): ENHRY, SYGVKD. The CDR3 is 13 residues long. CDR3 amino acids: CAIREDGQETQYF. The CDR3 bases are TGTGCCATCAGAGAGGACGGGCAAGAGACCCAGTACTTC.

This clone was counted only a few times. The chain carries TRBV29-1 and TRBJ2-1, with TRBD2 identical over 13 bases. The CDR3 runs 14 residues. CDR1 SQVTM and CDR2 ANQGSEA come from the germline V gene. The V segment lost 6 bases and the J segment 9 bases; nucleotides outside the gene matches: 8. This chain's CDR3 is CSVTELAGGREQFF. CDR3 coding DNA: TGCAGCGTCACAGAACTAGCGGGAGGGCGTGAGCAGTTCTTC.

The chain is built from TRBV30 and TRBJ2-5; 7 bases map to TRBD2. V shed 4 bases and J 4 bases; nucleotides not matched to a gene: 6. The CDR3 spans 13 residues. CDR1 and CDR2 (germline): GTSNPN, SVGIG (reference sequence). The chain's CDR3 is CAWTSGGVETQYF. The CDR3 DNA reads TGTGCCTGGACTAGCGGAGGGGTAGAGACCCAGTACTTC.

The chain is built from TRBV29-1 and TRBJ2-5, with 9 bases lining up with TRBD2. The CDR3 loop spans 13 amino acids. Germline CDR1 SQVTM, CDR2 ANQGSEA. J gave up 7 bases and V 1 base, and 4 bases lay outside the gene matches. The CDR3 DNA is TGCAGCGTTGAAGGGACTAGCGAAGTGACCCAGTACTTC. This sequence encodes CSVEGTSEVTQYF. Based on the CDR3 plus reference TRBV29-1 and TRBJ2-5, the full variable domain is SAVISQKPSRDICQRGTSLTIQCQVDSQVTMMFWYRQQPGQSLTLIATANQGSEATYESGFVIDKFPISRPNLTFSTLTVSNMSPEDSSIYLCSVEGTSEVTQYFGPGTRLLVL.

The CDR3 DNA reads TGTGCCAGCAGCTCCCCACTAGCGGGAGGTTCCTACAATGAGCAGTTCTTC. Translation gives CASSSPLAGGSYNEQFF. This sequence joins TRBV7-9 and TRBJ2-1, with 12 bases identical to TRBD2. The CDR3 consists of 17 residues. V shed 4 bases and J 1 base; nucleotides not matched to a gene: 5. CDR1 and CDR2 from the germline V gene are SEHNR and FQNEAQ (reference sequence).

This clone appeared a few times. V gene TRBV30 combines with J gene TRBJ1-1; D gene unclear. Germline V gene lookup returns CDR1 GTSNPN and CDR2 SVGIG (reference sequence). The CDR3 covers 15 residues. The V end lost 0 bases, the J end lost 4 bases, and 15 bases lay between the germline ends. The CDR3: CAWSVGRTRGTEAFF. The CDR3 DNA sequence: TGTGCCTGGAGTGTAGGGCGGACTCGGGGCACTGAAGCTTTCTTT.

J is TRBJ2-3 and V is TRBV5-1, with D perhaps matching TRBD2 (6 bases). V shed 0 bases and J shed 5 bases, with 16 bases lying between them. The CDR3 loop spans 16 amino acids. Germline values: CDR1 SGHRS, CDR2 YFSETQ. The CDR3 loop is CASSLAGSTGGDTQYF. CDR3 coding DNA: TGCGCCAGCAGCTTGGCAGGTAGCACCGGGGGAGATACGCAGTATTTT.

The sample holds a few counts of this clone. The CDR3, as DNA: TGTGCCAGCAGCCAAGCTGGACTAGCAAGGCGCGAGCAGTACTTC. Protein: CASSQAGLARREQYF. The V gene is TRBV4-2, the J gene TRBJ2-7; TRBD2 matches at 8 bases. This CDR3 has 15 residues. Trimming cost V 1 base and J 6 bases; bases outside gene matches: 8. Germline CDR1 LGHNA, CDR2 YNFKEQ.

This chain links TRBV5-6 with TRBJ2-1; no definite D call. The CDR3 length is 17 residues. Germline-derived CDR1 and CDR2 are SGHDT and YYEEEE. Trimming cost V 5 bases and J 0 bases, with 18 bases left between them. In nucleotides, the CDR3 is TGTGCCAGCAGTAAGCTCATGGAGTTAAGCTCCTACAATGAGCAGTTCTTC. Protein product: CASSKLMELSSYNEQFF.